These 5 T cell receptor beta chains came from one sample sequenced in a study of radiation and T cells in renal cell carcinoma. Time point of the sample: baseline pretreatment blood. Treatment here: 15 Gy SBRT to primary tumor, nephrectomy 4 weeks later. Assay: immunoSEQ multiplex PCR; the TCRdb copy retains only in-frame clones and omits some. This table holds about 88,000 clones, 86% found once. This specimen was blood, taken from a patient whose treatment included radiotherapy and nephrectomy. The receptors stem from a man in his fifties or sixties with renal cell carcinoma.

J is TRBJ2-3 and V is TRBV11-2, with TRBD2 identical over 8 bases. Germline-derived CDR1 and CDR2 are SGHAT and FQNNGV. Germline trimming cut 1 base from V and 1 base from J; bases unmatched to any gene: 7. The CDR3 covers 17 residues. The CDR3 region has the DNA TGTGCCAGCAGCTTAGTTATCCGGGAGGGCGGCACAGATACGCAGTATTTT. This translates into CASSLVIREGGTDTQYF.

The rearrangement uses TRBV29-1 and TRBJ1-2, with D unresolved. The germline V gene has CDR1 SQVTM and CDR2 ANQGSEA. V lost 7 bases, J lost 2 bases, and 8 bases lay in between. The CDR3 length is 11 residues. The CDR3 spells CSAQLNYGYTF. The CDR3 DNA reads TGCAGCGCCCAGCTGAACTATGGCTACACCTTC.

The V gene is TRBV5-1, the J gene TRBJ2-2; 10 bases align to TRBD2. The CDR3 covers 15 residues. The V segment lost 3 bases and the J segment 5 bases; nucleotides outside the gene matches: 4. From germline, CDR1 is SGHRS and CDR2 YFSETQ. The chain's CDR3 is CASSSVAGGTGELFF. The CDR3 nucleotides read TGCGCCAGCAGCTCCGTAGCGGGAGGAACCGGGGAGCTGTTTTTT.

CDR3 sequence: CASSREDRANTDTQYF. The CDR3 DNA sequence: TGCGCCAGCAGCCGAGAAGATAGGGCCAACACAGATACGCAGTATTTT. The gene calls are TRBV4-1 and TRBJ2-3; D unclear. V was pared by 4 bases and J by 2 bases, with 16 bases between. Germline values: CDR1 MGHRA, CDR2 YSYEKL. The CDR3 length is 16 residues.

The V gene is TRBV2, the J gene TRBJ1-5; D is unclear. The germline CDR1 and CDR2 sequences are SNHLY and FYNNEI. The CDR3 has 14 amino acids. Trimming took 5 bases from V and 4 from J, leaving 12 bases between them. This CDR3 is CASSRDKINQPQHF. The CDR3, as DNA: TGTGCCAGCAGTCGTGACAAGATAAATCAGCCCCAGCATTTT.